This T cell receptor beta chain derives from a study of identical twins. Study results and limitations: Monozygotic twin pairs showed more out-of-frame TCR alpha sharing than models estimated. Out-of-frame alpha sequences common to twins exhibited an excess of low generation probability.

From the 5' RACE reads, TCRdb called clonotypes with MiXCR, one entry per CDR3 protein. This sample has more than 1.5 million distinct CDR3 sequences; more than 30% occur once, and the top ten carry around 0.25%. As concerns this clonotype: Its antigen is unknown. Since a much larger clone is just one base distant, this may be a read error.

Germline values: CDR1 ENHRY, CDR2 SYGVKD. V was clipped by 3 bases and J by 4 bases; unmatched bases: 6. This CDR3 spans 15 amino acids. J is TRBJ2-7 and V is TRBV10-3, with 10 nucleotides matching TRBD2. This sequence originates from a newborn girl in good health. The sequenced material came from cord blood. The DNA of the CDR3 is TGTGCCATCAGTGACACTACTAGCGGGAAGTACGAGCAGTACTTC. As protein: CAISDTTSGKYEQYF.